The 16 T cell receptor beta chains in this list originate from one sample, sequenced in a study of regulatory T cells in long-lasting Graves disease. For TCR beta, libraries came from iRepertoire HTBI primers and Arm-PCR of CDR3 regions. TCRdb re-derived calls from the multiplex PCR reads in MiXCR, one entry per CDR3 protein. The sample contains about 460,000 distinct CDR3 sequences, about 20% of which appear only once. As for time point: persistent/refractory GD, antithyroid drugs over 5 years with positive TRAb. Construction of the TCR library relied on RNA isolated from PBMCs. This specimen was peripheral blood mononuclear cells (PBMCs), taken when the disease was refractory, from a patient treated with antithyroid drugs. Receptor source: a female donor with Graves disease.

For the CDR3, the DNA is TGTGCCAGCAACGAAAACTCGGGGGATAGCACAGATACGCAGTATTTT. Translating gives CASNENSGDSTDTQYF. J is TRBJ2-3 and V is TRBV7-8; maybe TRBD2 (6 bases). The CDR3 extends over 16 amino acids. From germline, CDR1 is SGHVS and CDR2 FQNEAQ. V lost 7 bases and J lost 0, with 17 bases in between.

This clonotype showed up many times. CDR3 in amino acids: CASRVVETQYF. In DNA form, the CDR3 reads TGTGCCAGCAGGGTAGTTGAGACCCAGTACTTC. J is TRBJ2-5 and V is TRBV6-1, with D uncertain. V dropped 6 bases and J dropped 5 bases, with 7 bases sitting between them. Germline CDR1 reads MNHNS; CDR2 reads SASEGT. This CDR3 is built from 11 residues.

The V gene is TRBV2, the J gene TRBJ1-5, with D possibly being TRBD1 (5 bases). The CDR3 has 13 residues. V was pared by 6 bases and J by 3 bases, with 9 bases between. CDR1 and CDR2 (germline): SNHLY, FYNNEI. The CDR3 DNA reads TGTGCCAGCAGAAGGGACCTCAATCAGCCCCAGCATTTT. Residues: CASRRDLNQPQHF.

This clonotype showed up many times. CDR3 loop: CASRTRDRTGWGYGYTF. The CDR3 region has the DNA TGTGCCAGCAGAACTAGGGACCGGACAGGGTGGGGCTATGGCTACACCTTC. The rearrangement joins TRBV6-1 to TRBJ1-2, with 8 bases aligning to TRBD1. This CDR3 has 17 residues. Trimming took 6 bases from V and 4 from J; bases not matched to a gene: 16. Germline V gene data show CDR1 as MNHNS and CDR2 as SASEGT.

This clonotype showed up many times. The genes are TRBV12-3 or TRBV12-4 and TRBJ1-5; D remains ambiguous. Between the trimmed V and J ends, which lost 7 bases and 0 bases, there was a span of 7 bases. The CDR3 contains 13 residues. Here the CDR3 DNA reads TGTGCCAGCACCGCCTATAGCAATCAGCCCCAGCATTTT. As protein: CASTAYSNQPQHF.

This clonotype has ten or more counts. The chain couples TRBV13 to TRBJ2-6; D perhaps matches TRBD1 (5 bases). V lost 5 bases, J lost 0 bases, and 17 bases lay in between. Germline values: CDR1 PRHDT, CDR2 FYEKMQ (reference sequence). This CDR3 has 18 amino acids. The CDR3 loop is CASSPVLGRHSGANVLTF. CDR3 bases: TGTGCCAGCAGCCCCGTTTTGGGGCGGCACTCTGGGGCCAACGTCCTGACTTTC.

The sample holds many counts of this clonotype. V is TRBV6-5 and J is TRBJ2-7; tentatively, D is TRBD2 (5 bases). The CDR3 length is 15 residues. Trimming cost V 0 bases and J 1 base, with 10 bases left between them. The V gene's germline CDR1 is MNHEY and CDR2 SVGAGI. The CDR3 DNA is TGTGCCAGCAGTTACTCTGAGGGTTCGTCCTACGAGCAGTACTTC. Translating it yields CASSYSEGSSYEQYF.

This clonotype turned up a few times. The DNA for the CDR3 is TGTGCCAGCAGCACCCCCCTTGGGGGACATAAAGGAAACACCATATATTTT. It translates to CASSTPLGGHKGNTIYF. The V and J genes are TRBV9 and TRBJ1-3, with a possible D match to TRBD1 (6 bases). The germline V gene encodes CDR1 SGDLS and CDR2 YYNGEE. The CDR3 has 17 amino acids. The V and J ends lost 4 bases and 4 bases respectively, with 21 bases between them.

About this clonotype itself: A much larger clonotype is one base distant, so this may be a read error. This chain links TRBV28 with TRBJ2-7; maybe TRBD1 (6 bases). TRBJ1-2 matches the DNA end more closely, so the J call is doubtful. Germline loops: CDR1 MDHEN, CDR2 SYDVKM. This CDR3 has 12 residues. DNA of the CDR3: TGTGCCAGCAGTAGGGGGGGGAATGGCTACACCTTC. Its translation: CASSRGGNGYTF.

In the case of this clonotype: A much more abundant neighbour one base away suggests this may be a read error. The chain combines TRBV15 with TRBJ2-4, with D possibly matching TRBD2 (7 bases). Near its end, the DNA agrees better with TRBJ2-1, so the J call may be wrong. The germline gives CDR1 LNHNV, CDR2 YYDKDF (reference sequence). The CDR3 runs to 15 residues. The CDR3 here is CATSRAGGATNGQFF. For the CDR3, the DNA is TGTGCCACCAGCAGAGCTGGGGGGGCGACCAATGGGCAGTTCTTC.

This clonotype was counted a few times. The chain employs TRBV29-1 and TRBJ2-7; 9 nucleotides align to TRBD2. Germline V gene sequence: CDR1 SQVTM, CDR2 ANQGSEA. This CDR3 comprises 13 residues. Trimming removed 6 bases from V and 1 base from J; junction bases left unmatched: 4. The DNA of the CDR3 is TGCAGCGTCGCGGGGGGGGGATCCTACGAGCAGTACTTC. It codes for CSVAGGGSYEQYF.

Many counts were recorded for this clonotype. This rearrangement joins TRBV12-3 or TRBV12-4 to TRBJ2-7, with 15 positions matching TRBD2. The CDR3 extends over 18 amino acids. V lost 3 bases and J lost 2; bases outside the gene matches: 8. This CDR3 is CASSFVPGLAGGPYEQYF. In DNA, the CDR3 is TGTGCCAGCAGTTTTGTCCCGGGACTAGCGGGAGGCCCCTACGAGCAGTACTTC.

This clonotype was recorded many times. This chain joins TRBV12-3 or TRBV12-4 and TRBJ1-2; D unclear. V lost 3 bases and J 4 bases, leaving 6 bases between the germline ends. This CDR3 spans 12 amino acids. CDR3: CASSLATYGYTF. The DNA of the CDR3 is TGTGCCAGCAGTTTGGCAACCTATGGCTACACCTTC.

The chain carries TRBV6-5 and TRBJ2-7, with D unresolved. Germline loops: CDR1 MNHEY, CDR2 SVGAGI. Between the trimmed V and J ends, which lost 4 bases and 4 bases, there was a span of 11 bases. This CDR3 comprises 13 residues. Here the CDR3 DNA reads TGTGCCAGCAGTTCTAACCTCAATTACGAGCAGTACTTC. Protein: CASSSNLNYEQYF.

This chain connects TRBV11-3 to TRBJ1-5, with 10 bases identical to TRBD1. V was pared by 5 bases and J by 3 bases, with 7 bases of the junction left unmatched. Germline CDR1 SGHNT, CDR2 YENEEA. The CDR3 extends over 16 amino acids. The CDR3 bases are TGTGCCAGCAGCCCTGGGACAGGGGTTGACAATCAGCCCCAGCATTTT. It translates to CASSPGTGVDNQPQHF.

This clonotype occurred a few times. The genes are TRBV3-1 and TRBJ1-5; D gene uncertain. Germline values: CDR1 LGHDT, CDR2 YNNKEL (reference sequence). V lost 4 bases, J lost 6 bases, and 7 bases lay in between. The CDR3 has 12 residues. The CDR3 spells CASSRGSQPQHF. CDR3 sequence (DNA): TGTGCCAGCAGCCGCGGGAGTCAGCCCCAGCATTTT.